Listed below are T cell receptor beta chains from one sample, sequenced in a study of shared clonotypes between healthy human individuals. The method was immunoSEQ multiplex PCR; TCRdb's version includes in-frame clones alone and lacks a portion of them. The table lists 800,000 to 950,000 clones, roughly 96% of them singletons. Material: naive CD8+ T cells sorted from blood. The receptor set was obtained from a man between 25 and 39 years old in good health. The CDR3 runs from the conserved cysteine through the conserved F or W. A D gene is named only where the DNA matches it firmly. Expanded clones are given a class, and other clones once, few, many or no size at all.

v_call,d_call,j_call,clone_size,cdr3_aa,cdr3_nt
TRBV7-9,NA,TRBJ2-3,once,CASSPPPISTDTQYF,TGTGCCAGCAGCCCCCCGCCGATTAGCACAGATACGCAGTATTTT
TRBV7-8,NA,TRBJ2-1,NA,CASSFEGYNEQFF,TGTGCCAGCAGCTTTGAAGGGTACAATGAGCAGTTCTTC
TRBV30,NA,TRBJ1-1,NA,CAWSVGQMNTEAFF,TGTGCCTGGAGTGTAGGGCAAATGAACACTGAAGCTTTCTTT
TRBV29-1,NA,TRBJ1-1,NA,CSVEDLSHSGHGAFF,TGCAGCGTTGAAGATCTCTCGCACTCCGGTCATGGAGCTTTCTTT
TRBV5-1,NA,TRBJ2-7,NA,CASSLIGGGSYEQYF,TGCGCCAGCAGCTTGATCGGTGGGGGCTCCTACGAGCAGTACTTC
TRBV7-2,NA,TRBJ1-2,NA,CASSLAAGTGNYGYTF,TGTGCCAGCAGCTTAGCGGCCGGGACTGGAAACTATGGCTACACCTTC
TRBV11-2,TRBD2,TRBJ2-3,NA,CASSFRQGRREVPTDTQYF,TGTGCCAGCAGCTTTCGCCAGGGTCGGCGGGAGGTGCCCACAGATACGCAGTATTTT
TRBV5-4,NA,TRBJ1-4,NA,CASSLGEEREKLFF,TGTGCCAGCAGCTTGGGGGAAGAGAGGGAAAAACTGTTTTTT
TRBV5-6,NA,TRBJ1-2,once,CASSLIDLSSYGYTF,TGTGCCAGCAGCTTGATAGACCTATCCTCCTATGGCTACACCTTC
TRBV7-9,NA,TRBJ2-3,NA,CASSLAQTTDTQYF,TGTGCCAGCAGCTTAGCGCAAACCACAGATACGCAGTATTTT
TRBV13,TRBD1,TRBJ2-3,NA,CASSSWTGGSTDTQYF,TGTGCCAGCAGCTCCTGGACAGGTGGGAGCACAGATACGCAGTATTTT
TRBV27,NA,TRBJ2-1,NA,CASSLSGGTDYREQFF,TGTGCCAGCAGTTTATCGGGCGGGACAGACTACCGTGAGCAGTTCTTC
TRBV6-5,TRBD2,TRBJ2-1,NA,CASSPRTSGSGEQFF,TGTGCCAGCAGCCCCCGGACTAGCGGGAGTGGTGAGCAGTTCTTC
TRBV28,NA,TRBJ2-5,NA,CASTGGGGETQYF,TGTGCCAGCACGGGCGGAGGGGGAGAGACCCAGTACTTC
TRBV4-3,NA,TRBJ2-7,NA,CASSQDFGSLYEQYF,TGCGCCAGCAGCCAAGATTTCGGCAGCCTCTACGAGCAGTACTTC
TRBV7-9,TRBD1,TRBJ2-1,NA,CASSPRTGSSYNEQFF,TGTGCCAGCAGCCCCCGGACAGGTAGCTCCTACAATGAGCAGTTCTTC
TRBV29-1,NA,TRBJ2-3,NA,CSVDKRGGGVDTQYF,TGCAGCGTTGACAAGCGGGGAGGGGGTGTAGATACGCAGTATTTT
TRBV20-1,TRBD1,TRBJ2-7,NA,CSARQGYEQYF,TGCAGTGCGAGACAGGGTTACGAGCAGTACTTC
TRBV5-1,TRBD1,TRBJ2-7,few,CASSPRQGAYEQYF,TGCGCCAGCAGCCCACGACAGGGGGCCTACGAGCAGTACTTC
TRBV2,TRBD2,TRBJ2-6,once,CASLYGRTSATNVLTF,TGTGCCAGCCTGTACGGGAGGACTAGCGCAACCAACGTCCTGACTTTC
TRBV9,NA,TRBJ2-2,NA,CASSSGSYTGELFF,TGTGCCAGCAGTTCCGGTAGCTACACCGGGGAGCTGTTTTTT
TRBV7-9,TRBD2,TRBJ2-1,NA,CASSVSSGHNEQFF,TGTGCCAGCAGCGTCTCTAGCGGGCACAATGAGCAGTTCTTC
TRBV18,TRBD2,TRBJ2-1,once,CASSPGLAGRDEQFF,TGTGCCAGCTCACCAGGACTAGCGGGACGAGATGAGCAGTTCTTC
TRBV27,NA,TRBJ2-3,NA,CASSPQEGGTDTQYF,TGTGCCAGCAGTCCCCAGGAGGGGGGCACAGATACGCAGTATTTT
TRBV6-5,NA,TRBJ2-7,NA,CASSYSGGGKSYEQYF,TGTGCCAGCAGTTACTCCGGCGGCGGGAAGTCCTACGAGCAGTACTTC
TRBV11-2,NA,TRBJ2-1,once,CASSRTVSPHEQFF,TGTGCCAGCAGCAGAACTGTTTCCCCCCATGAGCAGTTCTTC
TRBV25-1,NA,TRBJ2-2,NA,CASSELGARELFF,TGTGCCAGCAGTGAATTGGGCGCGAGGGAGCTGTTTTTT
TRBV6-5,NA,TRBJ2-7,NA,CASQGSALVYEQYF,TGTGCCAGCCAAGGGTCGGCCCTCGTCTACGAGCAGTACTTC
TRBV2,NA,TRBJ2-7,NA,CASSEALAGSYEQYF,TGTGCCAGCAGTGAAGCGCTTGCGGGGTCCTACGAGCAGTACTTC
TRBV7-6,TRBD2,TRBJ2-1,NA,CASSPNGGVRQFF,TGTGCCAGCAGCCCCAACGGGGGGGTACGGCAGTTCTTC
TRBV7-8,NA,TRBJ1-5,NA,CASSLSNQPQHF,TGTGCCAGCAGCCTTAGCAATCAGCCCCAGCATTTT
TRBV5-1,NA,TRBJ1-1,NA,CASAPSGNTEAFF,TGCGCCAGCGCGCCCTCGGGGAACACTGAAGCTTTCTTT
TRBV11-2,TRBD2,TRBJ2-5,NA,CASSLEAGDDQETQYF,TGTGCCAGCAGCTTAGAAGCGGGAGATGACCAAGAGACCCAGTACTTC
TRBV13,NA,TRBJ1-2,NA,CASSLGRDYGYTF,TGTGCCAGCAGCTTAGGGCGCGACTATGGCTACACCTTC
TRBV27,NA,TRBJ2-2,NA,CASSLRGTGELFF,TGTGCCAGCAGTTTAAGGGGAACCGGGGAGCTGTTTTTT
TRBV19,TRBD1,TRBJ2-7,NA,CASSPGQGASYEQYF,TGTGCCAGTAGTCCCGGACAGGGGGCCTCCTACGAGCAGTACTTC
TRBV27,NA,TRBJ2-5,NA,CASRLQNQETQYF,TGTGCCAGCAGGCTACAGAATCAAGAGACCCAGTACTTC
TRBV28,TRBD1,TRBJ2-7,NA,CASNLSRDRSSYEQYF,TGTGCCAGCAATCTATCCCGGGACAGAAGCTCCTACGAGCAGTACTTC
TRBV6-6,NA,TRBJ2-3,NA,CASSYYAGDTDTQYF,TGTGCCAGCAGTTACTATGCTGGCGACACAGATACGCAGTATTTT
TRBV7-9,NA,TRBJ1-2,NA,CASSSNPLRGYTF,TGTGCCAGCAGCTCAAATCCCTTGCGCGGCTACACCTTC